This T cell receptor beta chain was retrieved from a study of blood T cell repertoires in COVID-19. Trimming stripped 3 bases from V and 2 bases from J, with 7 bases between. The CDR3 has 14 amino acids. The germline V gene has CDR1 MGHRA and CDR2 YSYEKL. Clones were sequenced by immunoSEQ multiplex PCR, and TCRdb holds only the in-frame ones, with some missing. Of tens of thousands of clones in the sample, around four fifths are singletons; the top ten hold about 30%. This clonotype originated in a human donor in a cohort sampled during active COVID-19. Material: peripheral blood. The rearrangement links TRBV4-1 to TRBJ2-2; D uncertain. The CDR3 DNA follows: TGCGCCAGCAGCCAGTCCGTCAACACCGGGGAGCTGTTTTTT. Protein product: CASSQSVNTGELFF.